This TCR beta chain was documented in a study of blood T cell repertoires in COVID-19. This table comes from immunoSEQ multiplex PCR, and its TCRdb copy is limited to in-frame clones, with some not included. This repertoire shows about 67,000 clones, around four fifths found once; its top ten account for approximately 39%. CDR3 length: 13 residues. V was trimmed by 5 bases and J by 1 base, leaving 6 bases between them. Germline CDR1 reads MNHNS; CDR2 reads SASEGT. This clonotype was sampled from a human donor in a cohort sampled during active COVID-19. The J gene is TRBJ1-5, the V gene TRBV6-1; D ambiguous. Sequences were obtained from peripheral blood. In DNA form, the CDR3 reads TGTGCCAGCAGTTCCAGGAGCAATCAGCCCCAGCATTTT. This codes for CASSSRSNQPQHF.